The 32 T cell receptor beta chains presented below share a single source sample, sequenced in a study of blood T cell repertoires in COVID-19. Produced via immunoSEQ multiplex PCR; TCRdb's table is partial and in-frame only. The top ten hold roughly 12% of the sample, which has hundreds of thousands of clones, approximately 90% seen once. The source material was peripheral blood. These receptors all stem from a woman aged 18-35 years who had recovered from COVID-19.

This clone was recorded a few times. The V call is TRBV25-1, the J call TRBJ2-7; the match to TRBD1 covers 7 bases. The V gene's germline CDR1 is MGHDK and CDR2 SYGVNS. The CDR3 is made up of 14 amino acids. Losses at the gene ends were 2 bases for V and 0 bases for J; bases not matched to a gene: 1. CDR3: CASSERDSSYEQYF. CDR3 DNA sequence: TGTGCCAGCAGTGAAAGGGACAGCTCCTACGAGCAGTACTTC.

This chain joins TRBV11-2 and TRBJ1-2; TRBD1 matches at 11 bases. The CDR3 extends over 15 amino acids. V lost 5 bases to trimming and J lost 6 bases; unmatched junction nucleotides: 8. In germline, CDR1 is SGHAT, CDR2 FQNNGV. The CDR3 nucleotides are TGTGCCAGCAGCAGACTTCCGGGACAGGGGGATGGCTACACCTTC. This gives the protein CASSRLPGQGDGYTF.

This clone has only a few counts. This rearrangement joins TRBV4-2 to TRBJ2-1, with 8 bases matching TRBD2. This CDR3 spans 15 amino acids. Germline CDR1 and CDR2: LGHNA and YNFKEQ. V lost 0 bases to trimming and J lost 5 bases; unmatched junction nucleotides: 3. This chain's CDR3 is CASSQELAVNNEQFF. The CDR3 region has the DNA TGTGCCAGCAGCCAAGAACTAGCGGTAAACAATGAGCAGTTCTTC.

The rearrangement uses TRBV7-2 and TRBJ2-7; 7 bases are a match to TRBD2. The CDR3 runs 15 residues. V shed 1 base and J 1 base; nucleotides not matched to a gene: 4. Germline CDR1 and CDR2: SGHTA and FQGNSA. The CDR3 spells CASSLVGGDSYEQYF. The CDR3, as DNA: TGTGCCAGCAGCTTAGTGGGGGGGGATTCCTACGAGCAGTACTTC.

V is TRBV12-2 and J is TRBJ1-5; TRBD1, the D gene given by the table, was not confirmed from the DNA. TRBV12-2 is annotated as a pseudogene. The CDR3 has 16 amino acids. The CDR3 loop is CASRPDRFHSNQPQHF. CDR3 DNA sequence: TGTGCAAGTCGCCCCGACAGGTTCCATAGCAATCAGCCCCAGCATTTT.

The V gene is TRBV27, the J gene TRBJ2-2, with 7 positions matching TRBD1. With 3 bases clipped from V and 6 bases from J, the junction kept 7 bases outside the gene matches. The germline CDR1 and CDR2 sequences are MNHEY and SMNVEV (reference sequence). The CDR3 is made up of 15 amino acids. The CDR3: CASSFEGAVAGELFF. DNA of the CDR3: TGTGCCAGCAGTTTCGAGGGGGCGGTTGCCGGGGAGCTGTTTTTT.

V gene TRBV4-3 combines with J gene TRBJ1-6; 7 bases are shared with TRBD1. Germline-derived CDR1 and CDR2 are LGHNA and YSLEER. The CDR3 is made up of 17 amino acids. V trimming: 0 bases; J trimming: 6 bases; junction bases outside the gene matches: 8. In DNA form, the CDR3 reads TGCGCCAGCAGCCAAGATCGGGCGACAGGGCCTAATTCACCCCTCCACTTT. Its translation: CASSQDRATGPNSPLHF.

The genes are TRBV19 and TRBJ1-6, with 8 bases lining up with TRBD1. The V gene end was trimmed by 4 bases and the J gene end by 7 bases; junction bases not matched to a gene: 3. CDR3 length: 14 amino acids. CDR1 is LNHDA, CDR2 SQIVND, per germline (reference sequence). The CDR3 DNA reads as TGTGCCAGTAGTACGGGACAGGTCAATTCACCCCTCCACTTT. Its protein product is CASSTGQVNSPLHF.

Only a few counts were recorded for this clone. The chain carries TRBV30 and TRBJ2-2; either TRBD1 or TRBD2 may fit D (5 bases each). CDR1 and CDR2 from the germline V gene are GTSNPN and SVGIG (reference sequence). This CDR3 is built from 12 residues. DNA of the CDR3: TGTGCTTTGGGACGGAACACCGGGGAGCTGTTTTTT. This encodes CALGRNTGELFF.

The chain has TRBV2 and TRBJ1-2, with D unresolved. Between the trimmed V and J ends, which lost 6 bases and 4 bases, there was a span of 9 bases. The germline V gene encodes CDR1 SNHLY and CDR2 FYNNEI. The CDR3 contains 12 residues. CDR3 nucleotides: TGTGCCAGCAGAACTCTGTCCTATGGCTACACCTTC. Residues: CASRTLSYGYTF.

This chain joins TRBV5-5 and TRBJ2-7, with TRBD2 identical over 10 bases. The V gene's germline CDR1 is SGHKS and CDR2 YYEKEE (reference sequence). The CDR3 covers 15 residues. V shed 5 bases, J shed 1 base, and the junction held 6 bases outside the gene matches. CDR3 in DNA: TGTGCCAGCAGGCGGACTAGCGGAGCATCCTACGAGCAGTACTTC. Translated, it gives CASRRTSGASYEQYF.

This rearrangement joins TRBV5-1 to TRBJ2-1, with 11 nucleotides matching TRBD2. The V gene's germline CDR1 is SGHRS and CDR2 YFSETQ. Losses at the gene ends were 5 bases for V and 5 bases for J; bases not matched to a gene: 9. The CDR3 runs 16 residues. CDR3 DNA: TGCGCCAGCAGTTCCCTAGCGGGAGGAATCGACAATGAGCAGTTCTTC. This encodes CASSSLAGGIDNEQFF. Full variable domain (outside the CDR3, taken from reference TRBV5-1 and TRBJ2-1): KAGVTQTPRYLIKTRGQQVTLSCSPISGHRSVSWYQQTPGQGLQFLFEYFSETQRNKGNFPGRFSGRQFSNSRSEMNVSTLELGDSALYLCASSSLAGGIDNEQFFGPGTRLTVL.

The chain employs TRBV6-2 or TRBV6-3 and TRBJ2-1; TRBD2 matches 7 bases. Germline CDR1 and CDR2: MNHEY and SVGEGT. The J segment lost 9 bases and the V segment lost 3 bases, leaving 11 bases of the junction unmatched. This CDR3 spans 15 amino acids. Here the CDR3 reads CASSYLAAGRVEQFF. The CDR3 nucleotides read TGTGCCAGCAGTTATCTGGCGGCAGGGAGGGTTGAGCAGTTCTTC.

The table lists this clone with a count of one. The rearrangement joins TRBV5-6 to TRBJ1-2; D is uncertain. CDR3 length: 16 residues. The germline V and J ends were trimmed by 2 bases and 4 bases, with 18 bases remaining between them. Germline V CDR1 and CDR2: SGHDT, YYEEEE. The CDR3 nucleotides are TGTGCCAGCAGCTTTGGCAGTGTAAGAGACATCTATGGCTACACCTTC. Its protein is CASSFGSVRDIYGYTF. Full variable domain (remainder filled in from reference TRBV5-6 and TRBJ1-2): DAGVTQSPTHLIKTRGQQVTLRCSPKSGHDTVSWYQQALGQGPQFIFQYYEEEERQRGNFPDRFSGHQFPNYSSELNVNALLLGDSALYLCASSFGSVRDIYGYTFGSGTRLTVV.

This clone has just one count. The rearrangement joins TRBV18 to TRBJ1-2; a possible D gene is TRBD1 (5 bases). The V gene's germline CDR1 is KGHSH and CDR2 LQKENI. This CDR3 is 14 amino acids long. Between the trimmed V and J ends, which lost 1 base and 0 bases, there was a span of 6 bases. CDR3 in DNA: TGTGCCAGCTCACCACAGACAGCTAACTATGGCTACACCTTC. Its translation is CASSPQTANYGYTF.

Points on this clone: One junction end disagrees with the germline gene, perhaps due to a read error. The CDR3 nucleotides read TGTGCCAGCAGGTTATACTCAGGGGTAGCGGAGACCCAGTACTTC. Its translation: CASRLYSGVAETQYF. This sequence joins TRBV27 and TRBJ2-5, with D possibly TRBD1 on 6 matching bases. Germline V CDR1 and CDR2: MNHEY, SMNVEV (reference sequence). The CDR3 runs 15 residues.

The chain is built from TRBV6-1 and TRBJ2-7, with D unresolved. V was pared by 8 bases and J by 2 bases, with 10 bases between. Germline V CDR1 and CDR2: MNHNS, SASEGT. The CDR3 extends over 12 amino acids. CDR3 sequence reads: CASSAATYEQYF. CDR3 bases: TGTGCCAGCTCGGCGGCTACCTACGAGCAGTACTTC.

V is TRBV4-2 and J is TRBJ1-6, with TRBD1 matching 11 bases. V lost 5 bases and J lost 8; bases outside the gene matches: 14. This CDR3 comprises 18 residues. Germline lookup yields CDR1 LGHNA and CDR2 YNFKEQ. CDR3 loop: CASSTRTGGVGMDSPLHF. As DNA, the CDR3 is TGTGCCAGCAGCACCCGGACAGGGGGCGTTGGGATGGATTCACCCCTCCACTTT.

The chain employs TRBV5-1 and TRBJ2-3; 8 nucleotides match TRBD1. Trimming removed 2 bases from V and 4 bases from J; junction bases left unmatched: 3. Per the germline V gene, CDR1 is SGHRS and CDR2 is YFSETQ. CDR3 length: 14 residues. The CDR3 region has the DNA TGCGCCAGCAGCTTCGGACAGGGCGCAGATACGCAGTATTTT. As protein: CASSFGQGADTQYF.

The V gene is TRBV6-2 or TRBV6-3, the J gene TRBJ1-5; the D gene is possibly TRBD1 (5 bases). The CDR3 runs to 18 residues. Germline CDR1 and CDR2: MNHEY and SVGEGT. The germline V and J ends were trimmed by 2 bases and 4 bases, with 21 bases remaining between them. The CDR3 reads CASSYPMVGGRDNQPQHF. CDR3 coding DNA: TGTGCCAGCAGTTACCCGATGGTCGGGGGTAGGGATAATCAGCCCCAGCATTTT.

The chain carries TRBV29-1 and TRBJ1-1; D may be TRBD1 (6 bases). With 3 bases removed from V and 11 bases from J, the gap between germline ends came to 19 bases. Germline CDR1 is SQVTM and CDR2 is ANQGSEA. There are 13 residues in the CDR3. The DNA for the CDR3 is TGCAGCGTTGATGGGGGACACCTCTCCGGGGCTTTCTTT. It specifies CSVDGGHLSGAFF.

The V and J genes are TRBV12-3 or TRBV12-4 and TRBJ1-4, with D tentatively TRBD1 (6 bases). There are 13 residues in the CDR3. The V and J ends lost 6 bases and 8 bases respectively, with 13 bases between them. The CDR3 DNA sequence: TGTGCCAGCAGCGGACAGAGGGGAGAAAAACTGTTTTTT. It is translated as CASSGQRGEKLFF.

This chain joins TRBV7-8 and TRBJ1-1, with TRBD1 identical over 7 bases. The CDR3 runs to 14 residues. CDR1 is SGHVS, CDR2 FQNEAQ, per germline. V trimming: 3 bases; J trimming: 1 base; junction bases outside the gene matches: 2. In DNA form, the CDR3 reads TGTGCCAGCAGCTTCGGGACAGCGAACACTGAAGCTTTCTTT. Residues: CASSFGTANTEAFF.

The genes are TRBV25-1 and TRBJ2-7; 8 positions match TRBD1. Trimming at V came to 3 bases and at J to 3 bases, leaving 7 bases not matched to a gene. The CDR3 consists of 15 residues. The germline V gene encodes CDR1 MGHDK and CDR2 SYGVNS. In DNA form, the CDR3 reads TGTGCCAGCAGTGATGACTCAGGGGGCATCTACGAGCAGTACTTC. This encodes CASSDDSGGIYEQYF.

The chain has TRBV29-1 and TRBJ1-1, with D hard to call. Germline-derived CDR1 and CDR2 are SQVTM and ANQGSEA. This CDR3 has 11 amino acids. Trimming took 4 bases from V and 7 from J, leaving 10 bases between them. The CDR3 sequence: CSVAGGIEAFF. The CDR3 DNA reads TGCAGCGTTGCGGGAGGGATTGAAGCTTTCTTT. The full variable domain, in which reference TRBV29-1 and TRBJ1-1 provide the parts outside the CDR3, is SAVISQKPSRDICQRGTSLTIQCQVDSQVTMMFWYRQQPGQSLTLIATANQGSEATYESGFVIDKFPISRPNLTFSTLTVSNMSPEDSSIYLCSVAGGIEAFFGQGTRLTVV.

The count of this clone is one. The chain recombines TRBV5-1 with TRBJ2-7; TRBD2 matches at 11 bases. The CDR3 extends over 16 amino acids. V shed 0 bases, J shed 6 bases, and the junction held 8 bases outside the gene matches. Per germline, CDR1 SGHRS and CDR2 YFSETQ. Here the CDR3 DNA reads TGCGCCAGCAGCTTGGTGGGATTAGGACTAGCGGGCGAGCAGTACTTC. Translated, it gives CASSLVGLGLAGEQYF.

The chain combines TRBV19 with TRBJ2-7, with 11 bases fitting TRBD2. With 7 bases clipped from V and 5 bases from J, the junction kept 7 bases outside the gene matches. Germline values: CDR1 LNHDA, CDR2 SQIVND (reference sequence). This CDR3 is 14 amino acids long. CDR3 DNA: TGTGCCAGTAAACCACTAGCGGGAGACGACGAGCAGTACTTC. As protein: CASKPLAGDDEQYF. The variable domain in full, completed from reference TRBV19 and TRBJ2-7, reads DGGITQSPKYLFRKEGQNVTLSCEQNLNHDAMYWYRQDPGQGLRLIYYSQIVNDFQKGDIAEGYSVSREKKESFPLTVTSAQKNPTAFYLCASKPLAGDDEQYFGPGTRLTVT.

The V gene is TRBV7-9, the J gene TRBJ2-5, with D perhaps TRBD2 (6 bases). The CDR3 consists of 15 residues. Germline V gene sequence: CDR1 SEHNR, CDR2 FQNEAQ (reference sequence). V was clipped by 5 bases and J by 3 bases, with 16 bases between them. This CDR3 reads CASSRNGGRKETQYF. The CDR3 region has the DNA TGTGCCAGCAGCCGGAACGGAGGGCGGAAAGAGACCCAGTACTTC.

J is TRBJ2-7 and V is TRBV6-5; TRBD2 matches 10 bases. Germline V gene lookup returns CDR1 MNHEY and CDR2 SVGAGI. The V segment lost 10 bases and the J segment 0 bases; nucleotides outside the gene matches: 3. This CDR3 spans 13 amino acids. DNA for the CDR3: TGTGCCACCTCTAGCGGGAGCTCCTACGAGCAGTACTTC. Protein sequence: CATSSGSSYEQYF.

The chain combines TRBV25-1 with TRBJ2-1; 9 nucleotides agree with TRBD2. V lost 4 bases, J lost 2 bases, and 9 bases stayed unmatched. This CDR3 is 17 amino acids long. Germline CDR1 reads MGHDK; CDR2 reads SYGVNS. As DNA, the CDR3 is TGTGCCAGCAGTGCAGCTTCGACTAGCGGAGCCTACAATGAGCAGTTCTTC. This gives the protein CASSAASTSGAYNEQFF.

The chain links TRBV6-2 or TRBV6-3 to TRBJ2-5; perhaps TRBD2 as D (6 bases). This CDR3 is 15 amino acids long. Between the trimmed V and J ends, which lost 2 bases and 0 bases, there was a span of 10 bases. Germline-derived CDR1 and CDR2 are MNHEY and SVGEGT. The CDR3 DNA sequence: TGTGCCAGCAGTTACCGGGGACTGAACCAAGAGACCCAGTACTTC. Protein product: CASSYRGLNQETQYF.

The chain uses TRBV30 and TRBJ2-2; D may be TRBD1 (5 bases). V lost 0 bases and J lost 4, with 12 bases in between. CDR3 size: 15 residues. Germline V gene data show CDR1 as GTSNPN and CDR2 as SVGIG (reference sequence). CDR3 sequence: CAWSVGPRATGELFF. In DNA, the CDR3 is TGTGCCTGGAGTGTAGGCCCCAGGGCCACCGGGGAGCTGTTTTTT.